Listed here are 9 T cell receptor beta chains from one sample, sequenced in a study of T cells after yellow fever vaccination. Each CDR3 protein gets one entry after TCRdb re-called the 5' RACE reads with MiXCR. This table holds roughly 350,000 distinct CDR3 sequences, roughly 4.3% found once. The sample consisted of PBMCs, taken 5 days after the yellow fever booster vaccination. Receptor source: a man aged 18-30 years who received the YFV17D yellow fever vaccine.

Only a few counts were recorded for this clonotype. CDR3 in DNA: TGTGCCAGCAGCTTAGCCGTGACAGGGGAAGAGACCCAGTACTTC. It specifies CASSLAVTGEETQYF. This chain joins TRBV13 and TRBJ2-5; TRBD1 aligns across 8 bases. The CDR3 has 15 residues. Germline V gene sequence: CDR1 PRHDT, CDR2 FYEKMQ (reference sequence). The trim removed 1 base at V and 3 bases at J, leaving 4 bases unmatched.

This clonotype occurred a few times. The chain has TRBV4-1 and TRBJ2-7, with 7 positions matching TRBD2. The CDR3 is 15 residues long. The germline CDR1 and CDR2 sequences are MGHRA and YSYEKL. The V segment lost 3 bases and the J segment 3 bases; nucleotides outside the gene matches: 8. The CDR3 sequence is CASSQASGGYYEQYF. The CDR3 nucleotides are TGCGCCAGCAGCCAGGCTAGCGGAGGTTACTACGAGCAGTACTTC.

The sample holds many counts of this clonotype. The chain links TRBV15 to TRBJ1-2, with D possibly TRBD1 on 6 matching bases. In germline, CDR1 is LNHNV, CDR2 YYDKDF (reference sequence). CDR3 length: 14 residues. Trimming cost V 0 bases and J 4 bases, with 9 bases left between them. The CDR3 region has the DNA TGTGCCACCAGCAGAGACCGGACAGCCTATGGCTACACCTTC. Amino acid sequence: CATSRDRTAYGYTF.

This clonotype was seen only a few times. V is TRBV28 and J is TRBJ2-2; no reliable D call. The germline CDR1 and CDR2 sequences are MDHEN and SYDVKM. V gave up 6 bases and J gave up 1 base, with 15 bases separating them. There are 16 residues in the CDR3. CDR3 nucleotides: TGTGCCAGCAGGCCCGCTGGGCAGGTGAACACCGGGGAGCTGTTTTTT. Encoded protein: CASRPAGQVNTGELFF.

The gene calls are TRBV18 and TRBJ2-7; D is possibly TRBD1 or TRBD2 (6 bases each). The germline V gene encodes CDR1 KGHSH and CDR2 LQKENI. The CDR3 length is 14 residues. Trimming pared 8 bases from V and 6 bases from J, leaving 20 bases between. The chain's CDR3 is CASGGPDSAPEQYF. CDR3 sequence (DNA): TGTGCCAGCGGGGGGCCAGACTCAGCGCCCGAGCAGTACTTC. The full variable domain, rest sourced from reference TRBV18 and TRBJ2-7, is NAGVMQNPRHLVRRRGQEARLRCSPMKGHSHVYWYRQLPEEGLKFMVYLQKENIIDESGMPKERFSAEFPKEGPSILRIQQVVRGDSAAYFCASGGPDSAPEQYFGPGTRLTVT.

This rearrangement joins TRBV2 to TRBJ2-3; D possibly matches TRBD1 or TRBD2 (5 bases each). Deletions cut 0 bases from V and 5 bases from J, with 12 bases between. The CDR3 is 15 amino acids. CDR1 SNHLY and CDR2 FYNNEI come from the germline V gene. The CDR3 DNA reads TGTGCCAGCAGTGAAGCGGGGGTCCGCGTAGATACGCAGTATTTT. Its protein product is CASSEAGVRVDTQYF. Drawing the rest from reference TRBV2 and TRBJ2-3, the complete variable domain is EPEVTQTPSHQVTQMGQEVILRCVPISNHLYFYWYRQILGQKVEFLVSFYNNEISEKSEIFDDQFSVERPDGSNFTLKIRSTKLEDSAMYFCASSEAGVRVDTQYFGPGTRLTVL.

This clonotype was counted only a few times. V is TRBV29-1 and J is TRBJ2-5, with 9 bases that match TRBD2. This CDR3 contains 13 residues. CDR1 is SQVTM and CDR2 is ANQGSEA in the germline V gene. Trimming removed 6 bases from V and 5 bases from J; junction bases left unmatched: 7. In nucleotides, the CDR3 is TGCAGCGTACAGCGGGGGGCGGAGGAGACCCAGTACTTC. This translates into CSVQRGAEETQYF.

J is TRBJ1-1 and V is TRBV15, with D unclear. This CDR3 is 14 amino acids long. V lost 2 bases and J lost 5, with 12 bases in between. Per the germline V gene, CDR1 is LNHNV and CDR2 is YYDKDF (reference sequence). CDR3 bases: TGTGCCACCAGCAGATCCTTCCCGTGGACTGAAGCTTTCTTT. It codes for CATSRSFPWTEAFF.

This chain uses TRBV12-3 or TRBV12-4 with TRBJ1-1, with D unclear. This CDR3 has 12 amino acids. V lost 6 bases to trimming and J lost 7 bases, with 12 bases between them. This CDR3 is CASSPGVGEAFF. CDR3 bases: TGTGCCAGCAGCCCTGGGGTGGGTGAAGCTTTCTTT.